The next 17 T cell receptor beta chains were all read from a single sample in a study of shared clonotypes between healthy human individuals. The naive CD8 subset, CD45RO-negative cells positively selected for CCR7, excluded terminally differentiated effector memory CD45RA+ cells. The repertoire was sequenced with immunoSEQ multiplex PCR; TCRdb's copy has only in-frame clones and lacks some. The sample has about 2.1 million clones; approximately 94% are singletons. The sequenced sample was naive CD8+ T cells from PBMCs. The receptors were sampled from a man younger than 35 in good health. Some clones in this sample may be carry-over from other donors' samples.

Worth noting for this clone: With a much larger clone just one base away, this may be a read error. Other DNA sequences in this specimen translate into the identical CDR3. This chain links TRBV7-8 with TRBJ2-7; D is unclear. The CDR3 extends over 12 amino acids. V lost 5 bases to trimming and J lost 0 bases, with 5 bases between them. Germline CDR1 and CDR2: SGHVS and FQNEAQ. The chain's CDR3 is CASSPSSYEQYF. The CDR3 bases are TGTGCCAGCAGCCCCTCCTCCTACGAGCAGTACTTC.

The V call is TRBV6-1, the J call TRBJ2-6, with D unclear. This CDR3 has 15 amino acids. V was trimmed by 7 bases and J by 1 base, leaving 11 bases between them. Germline CDR1 is MNHNS and CDR2 is SASEGT. In nucleotides, the CDR3 is TGTGCCAGCACGGCCCGACGTTCTGGGGCCAACGTCCTGACTTTC. Translated: CASTARRSGANVLTF.

The V call is TRBV6-1, the J call TRBJ1-2; TRBD1 might be the D (5 bases). V lost 1 base, J lost 1 base, and 10 bases lay in between. The CDR3 is 15 amino acids. Germline V CDR1 and CDR2: MNHNS, SASEGT. This chain's CDR3 is CASSEGTWVNYGYTF. CDR3 DNA sequence: TGTGCCAGCAGTGAAGGGACATGGGTTAACTATGGCTACACCTTC.

A note on this clone: A much larger clone is a single base away; this may be a read error. The same CDR3 can be traced to other DNA sequences in this sample. The gene calls are TRBV5-6 and TRBJ1-1; D call uncertain. V was pared by 2 bases and J by 3 bases, with 5 bases between. Germline-derived CDR1 and CDR2 are SGHDT and YYEEEE. CDR3 length equals 12 residues. CDR3 nucleotides: TGTGCCAGCAGCTTCGGAGACACTGAAGCTTTCTTT. It yields the protein CASSFGDTEAFF.

This chain links TRBV9 with TRBJ1-1; D call uncertain. Germline CDR1 and CDR2: SGDLS and YYNGEE. The CDR3 is 13 residues long. V was pared by 4 bases and J by 4 bases, with 11 bases between. CDR3 sequence (DNA): TGTGCCAGCAGCCTATCGGACTTCACTGAAGCTTTCTTT. Translated, it gives CASSLSDFTEAFF.

The rearrangement links TRBV7-6 to TRBJ2-1; 14 bases are shared with TRBD2. The CDR3 covers 17 residues. Germline assignment: CDR1 SGHVS and CDR2 FNYEAQ. V shed 5 bases and J 2 bases; nucleotides not matched to a gene: 5. The CDR3 loop reads CASSRRLAGGPYNEQFF. Written as DNA, the CDR3 is TGTGCCAGCAGCAGGAGACTAGCGGGAGGGCCCTACAATGAGCAGTTCTTC.

The chain carries TRBV5-1 and TRBJ2-1, with TRBD2 matching over 14 bases. Germline V gives CDR1 SGHRS, CDR2 YFSETQ. The V gene end was trimmed by 4 bases and the J gene end by 8 bases; junction bases not matched to a gene: 2. The CDR3 runs 14 residues. The CDR3: CASSPTSGRDEQFF. For the CDR3, the DNA is TGCGCCAGCAGCCCGACTAGCGGGAGGGATGAGCAGTTCTTC.

This sequence joins TRBV27 and TRBJ2-3, with 7 bases identical to TRBD1. The CDR3 is 12 amino acids. The junction had 4 bases not matched to a gene; V was cut back by 7 bases and J by 6 bases. Germline loops: CDR1 MNHEY, CDR2 SMNVEV (reference sequence). CDR3 nucleotide sequence: TGTGCCAGCACCGACAGGGCTGATACGCAGTATTTT. It yields the protein CASTDRADTQYF.

The chain links TRBV27 to TRBJ2-7; 13 bases map to TRBD2. Per germline, CDR1 MNHEY and CDR2 SMNVEV (reference sequence). The CDR3 runs to 16 residues. V was pared by 5 bases and J by 7 bases, with 11 bases of the junction left unmatched. The CDR3 spells CASSPRLAGGWGEQYF. In DNA form, the CDR3 reads TGTGCCAGCAGTCCCAGACTAGCGGGAGGTTGGGGGGAGCAGTACTTC.

The chain carries TRBV11-2 and TRBJ1-3, with 10 nucleotides matching TRBD1. This CDR3 is built from 18 residues. Looked up from germline, CDR1 is SGHAT and CDR2 is FQNNGV. After removal of 3 bases from V and 0 bases from J, the junction contained 8 bases not matched to a gene. The CDR3 protein is CASSFTDRGLPSGNTIYF. CDR3 DNA: TGTGCCAGCAGCTTTACCGACAGGGGGCTGCCCTCTGGAAACACCATATATTTT.

To note about this clone: Other DNA sequences in this specimen translate into the identical CDR3. The chain employs TRBV6-5 and TRBJ2-1; TRBD1 agrees at 8 bases. V was clipped by 2 bases and J by 10 bases; unmatched bases: 4. The CDR3 totals 13 residues. Germline V gives CDR1 MNHEY, CDR2 SVGAGI. CDR3 in DNA: TGTGCCAGCAGTTACGGGACAGGAGACGAGCAGTTCTTC. It encodes CASSYGTGDEQFF.

The V gene is TRBV30, the J gene TRBJ1-1, with D possibly matching TRBD1 (6 bases). The V gene's germline CDR1 is GTSNPN and CDR2 SVGIG (reference sequence). The CDR3 sequence is 13 residues long. V lost 4 bases and J lost 4, with 13 bases in between. This chain's CDR3 is CAWNPGGGTEAFF. As DNA, the CDR3 is TGTGCCTGGAATCCTGGGGGCGGCACTGAAGCTTTCTTT.

The chain links TRBV7-6 to TRBJ2-2; 9 nucleotides match TRBD1. The length of the CDR3 is 16 residues. J gave up 3 bases and V 3 bases, and 5 bases lay outside the gene matches. CDR1 and CDR2 (germline): SGHVS, FNYEAQ. CDR3 sequence reads: CASSFSGTGYTGELFF. The CDR3 bases are TGTGCCAGCAGCTTCTCCGGGACAGGGTACACCGGGGAGCTGTTTTTT. The complete variable domain, with remaining parts taken from reference TRBV7-6 and TRBJ2-2, reads GAGVSQSPRYKVTKRGQDVALRCDPISGHVSLYWYRQALGQGPEFLTYFNYEAQQDKSGLPNDRFSAERPEGSISTLTIQRTEQRDSAMYRCASSFSGTGYTGELFFGEGSRLTVL.

The V and J genes are TRBV6-1 and TRBJ2-5; either TRBD1 or TRBD2 may supply D (7 bases each). The CDR3 is 14 amino acids. CDR1 and CDR2 (germline): MNHNS, SASEGT. The V and J ends lost 7 bases and 5 bases respectively, with 17 bases between them. The CDR3 sequence is CASIGRGRGETQYF. Here the CDR3 DNA reads TGTGCCAGCATTGGCAGGGGGAGGGGGGAGACCCAGTACTTC.

V and J are TRBV19 and TRBJ1-2; D unresolved. Trimming stripped 3 bases from V and 2 bases from J, with 7 bases between. Germline V gene lookup returns CDR1 LNHDA and CDR2 SQIVND (reference sequence). The CDR3 contains 13 residues. The DNA for the CDR3 is TGTGCCAGTAGTATCGACGGAAACTATGGCTACACCTTC. It is translated as CASSIDGNYGYTF.

This chain links TRBV4-1 with TRBJ2-3; 7 bases map to TRBD2. Germline V gene lookup returns CDR1 MGHRA and CDR2 YSYEKL. CDR3 length equals 19 residues. The junction had 16 bases not matched to a gene; V was cut back by 2 bases and J by 2 bases. CDR3 nucleotide sequence: TGCGCCAGCAGCCAATTCCTTTTCGCCCGGGAGGAGCACACAGATACGCAGTATTTT. Translated, it gives CASSQFLFAREEHTDTQYF.

In its sample, this clone was seen a few times. The V and J genes are TRBV28 and TRBJ1-1; D unresolved. CDR1 MDHEN and CDR2 SYDVKM come from the germline V gene. Trimming removed 2 bases at V and 2 bases at J, with 9 bases between. CDR3 length equals 14 residues. CDR3 amino acids: CASSLPTRNTEAFF. The CDR3 region has the DNA TGTGCCAGCAGTTTACCGACACGAAACACTGAAGCTTTCTTT.